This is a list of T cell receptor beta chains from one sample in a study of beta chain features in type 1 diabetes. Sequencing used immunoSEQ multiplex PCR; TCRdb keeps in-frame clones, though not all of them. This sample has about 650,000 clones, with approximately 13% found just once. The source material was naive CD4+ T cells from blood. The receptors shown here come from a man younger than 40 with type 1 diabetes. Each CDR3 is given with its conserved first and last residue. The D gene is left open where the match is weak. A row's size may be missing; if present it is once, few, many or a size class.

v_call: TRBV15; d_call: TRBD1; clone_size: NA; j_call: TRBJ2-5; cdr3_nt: TGTGCCACCAGCAGAGTCGGGACAGGGGTTGTAGAGACCCAGTACTTC; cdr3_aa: CATSRVGTGVVETQYF
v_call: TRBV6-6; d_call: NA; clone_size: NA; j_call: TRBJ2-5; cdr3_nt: TGTGCCAGCAGTCAAAATGGGGGGGAGACCCAGTACTTC; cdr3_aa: CASSQNGGETQYF
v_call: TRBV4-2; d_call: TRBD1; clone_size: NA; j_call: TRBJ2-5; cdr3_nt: TGTGCCAGCAGCCAATCCTCATTGGACAGGGGGCAAGAGACCCAGTACTTC; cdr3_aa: CASSQSSLDRGQETQYF
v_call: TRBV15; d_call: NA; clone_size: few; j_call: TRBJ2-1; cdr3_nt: TGTGCCACCAGCAGAGAAAGTGGTGGGGGGGCTCATGAGCAGTTCTTC; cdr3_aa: CATSRESGGGAHEQFF
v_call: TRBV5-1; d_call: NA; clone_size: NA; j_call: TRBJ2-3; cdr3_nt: TGCGCCAGCAGCCGTACAGAGGCCACAGATACGCAGTATTTT; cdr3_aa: CASSRTEATDTQYF
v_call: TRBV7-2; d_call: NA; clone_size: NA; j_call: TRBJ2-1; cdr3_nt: TGTGCCAGCAGCTCGCTACGAGGTGAGCAGTTCTTC; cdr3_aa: CASSSLRGEQFF
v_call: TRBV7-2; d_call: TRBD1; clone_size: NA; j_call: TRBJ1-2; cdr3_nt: TGTGCCAGCAGCTGGAAACTCACAGGGGAGCATGGCTACACCTTC; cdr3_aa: CASSWKLTGEHGYTF
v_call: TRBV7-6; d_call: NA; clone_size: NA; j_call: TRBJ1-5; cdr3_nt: TGTGCCAGCAGCTTAGAAGTCGGAGGGACCTATAGCAATCAGCCCCAGCATTTT; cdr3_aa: CASSLEVGGTYSNQPQHF
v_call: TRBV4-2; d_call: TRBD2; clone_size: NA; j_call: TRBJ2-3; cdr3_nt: TGTGCCAGCAGCCCAAGCGGGGGAACAGATACGCAGTATTTT; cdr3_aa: CASSPSGGTDTQYF
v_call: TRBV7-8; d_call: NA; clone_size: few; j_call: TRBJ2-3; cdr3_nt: TGTGCCAGCAGCCCGGACCGGACCAGCACAGATACGCAGTATTTT; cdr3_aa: CASSPDRTSTDTQYF
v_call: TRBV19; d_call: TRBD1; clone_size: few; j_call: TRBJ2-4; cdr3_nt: TGTGCCAGTAGTGTCGGGACAGGCTCTTCGGCCAAAAACATTCAGTACTTC; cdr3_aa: CASSVGTGSSAKNIQYF
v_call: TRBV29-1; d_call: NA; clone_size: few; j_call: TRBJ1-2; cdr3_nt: TGCAGCGTTGAAGAAGGGGCCACGTCCGGTAGTGGCTACACCTTC; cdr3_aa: CSVEEGATSGSGYTF
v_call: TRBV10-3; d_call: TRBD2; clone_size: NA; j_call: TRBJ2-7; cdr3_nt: TGTGCCATCAGTGACGGACTAGCGGAAACCTACGAGCAGTACTTC; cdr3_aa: CAISDGLAETYEQYF
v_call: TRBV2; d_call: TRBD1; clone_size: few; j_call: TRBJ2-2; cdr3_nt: TGTGCCAGCAGTAACGGACAGGGTCTCACCGGGGAGCTGTTTTTT; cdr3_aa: CASSNGQGLTGELFF
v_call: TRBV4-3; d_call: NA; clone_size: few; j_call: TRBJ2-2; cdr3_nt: TGCGCCAGCAGCCCGGACATCAACACCGGGGAGCTGTTTTTT; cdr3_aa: CASSPDINTGELFF
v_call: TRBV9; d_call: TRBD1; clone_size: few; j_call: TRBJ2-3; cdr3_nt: TGTGCCAGCAGCGGCCAGACAGGGGGGAGCACAGATACGCAGTATTTT; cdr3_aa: CASSGQTGGSTDTQYF